The 12 T cell receptor beta chains presented below share a single source sample, sequenced in a study of blood T cell repertoires in COVID-19. TCRdb keeps only in-frame clones here, not all; method: immunoSEQ multiplex PCR. The sample consists of some 95,000 clones, more than 70% of them appearing once. The sequenced sample was peripheral blood. The source of these receptors is a man aged 65 to 79 with acute or convalescent COVID-19.

The chain employs TRBV7-3 and TRBJ1-1; D gene unclear. The ends were cut back, 5 bases at V and 1 base at J, with 8 bases in the middle. Germline V gene sequence: CDR1 SGHTA, CDR2 FQGTGA. The CDR3 spans 13 residues. The DNA for the CDR3 is TGTGCCAGCAGCAGCCTTGGGAACACTGAAGCTTTCTTT. Translation: CASSSLGNTEAFF.

The J gene is TRBJ2-1, the V gene TRBV29-1, with 7 bases matching TRBD2. CDR3 size: 13 residues. The V segment lost 1 base and the J segment 7 bases; nucleotides outside the gene matches: 4. CDR1 and CDR2 (germline): SQVTM, ANQGSEA. CDR3 in amino acids: CSVEGSGLNEQFF. The CDR3 DNA reads as TGCAGCGTTGAAGGTAGCGGGTTAAATGAGCAGTTCTTC.

CDR3 residues: CASRRQIQETQYF. The CDR3 DNA is TGTGCCAGCAGACGACAGATACAAGAGACCCAGTACTTC. V and J are TRBV27 and TRBJ2-5; perhaps TRBD1 as D (5 bases). The CDR3 is 13 residues long. Trimming removed 6 bases at V and 2 bases at J, with 10 bases between. Germline CDR1 MNHEY, CDR2 SMNVEV (reference sequence).

This clone was seen a few times. The CDR3 reads CASGQGYNEKLFF. CDR3 sequence (DNA): TGTGCCAGCGGACAGGGTTATAATGAAAAACTGTTTTTT. J is TRBJ1-4 and V is TRBV28; 8 bases align to TRBD1. Germline loops: CDR1 MDHEN, CDR2 SYDVKM. The CDR3 is 13 residues long. V shed 8 bases, J shed 4 bases, and the junction held 3 bases outside the gene matches.

The chain links TRBV5-4 to TRBJ2-1, with TRBD2 matching over 8 bases. The V segment lost 0 bases and the J segment 5 bases; nucleotides outside the gene matches: 1. CDR3 size: 14 residues. Germline-derived CDR1 and CDR2 are SGHNT and YYREEE (reference sequence). CDR3 DNA: TGTGCCAGCAGCTTGGTAGCGGGGAACAATGAGCAGTTCTTC. This codes for CASSLVAGNNEQFF.

The chain is built from TRBV7-9 and TRBJ2-5, with D possibly matching TRBD2 (7 bases). Germline V gene sequence: CDR1 SEHNR, CDR2 FQNEAQ (reference sequence). The CDR3 sequence is 16 residues long. The V end was cut by 6 bases, the J end by 1 base, with 18 bases between. The CDR3 sequence is CASSHNLGGAQETQYF. In DNA form, the CDR3 reads TGTGCCAGCAGTCACAATTTGGGGGGGGCCCAAGAGACCCAGTACTTC.

This chain joins TRBV9 and TRBJ2-7; 7 bases fit TRBD2. V dropped 0 bases and J dropped 6; count of bases not matched to a gene: 12. Per germline, CDR1 SGDLS and CDR2 YYNGEE. CDR3 length: 16 residues. The CDR3 protein is CASSVGQSGAPFEQYF. In DNA, the CDR3 is TGTGCCAGCAGCGTAGGGCAAAGCGGGGCCCCCTTCGAGCAGTACTTC.

The rearrangement links TRBV11-3 to TRBJ2-7, with 11 bases identical to TRBD1. With V trimmed by 4 bases and J by 7 bases, 6 bases remained unmatched. The germline V gene encodes CDR1 SGHNT and CDR2 YENEEA. CDR3 length: 14 amino acids. This chain's CDR3 is CASSSGQGAREQYF. The CDR3 DNA sequence: TGTGCCAGCAGCTCCGGACAGGGGGCAAGGGAGCAGTACTTC. The complete variable domain, with remaining parts taken from reference TRBV11-3 and TRBJ2-7, reads EAGVVQSPRYKIIEKKQPVAFWCNPISGHNTLYWYLQNLGQGPELLIRYENEEAVDDSQLPKDRFSAERLKGVDSTLKIQPAELGDSAVYLCASSSGQGAREQYFGPGTRLTVT.

V gene TRBV9 combines with J gene TRBJ1-3; D not resolved. The CDR3 spans 14 residues. Germline V gene sequence: CDR1 SGDLS, CDR2 YYNGEE. V lost 4 bases and J lost 1, with 9 bases in between. CDR3 sequence reads: CASSLERSGNTIYF. The CDR3 bases are TGTGCCAGCAGCCTCGAACGGTCTGGAAACACCATATATTTT.

This clone was counted a single time. The chain links TRBV30 to TRBJ1-4, with D unresolved. Germline V gene sequence: CDR1 GTSNPN, CDR2 SVGIG (reference sequence). Trimming left V 2 bases short and J 7 bases short, with 20 bases between. The CDR3 loop spans 16 amino acids. The CDR3 spells CAWSYPLSGKGEKLFF. CDR3 nucleotide sequence: TGTGCCTGGAGTTACCCGTTGTCGGGGAAAGGTGAAAAACTGTTTTTT.

The rearrangement joins TRBV18 to TRBJ2-5; TRBD1 is a possible D gene (5 bases). V shed 0 bases and J shed 4 bases, with 9 bases lying between them. This CDR3 has 14 residues. The germline CDR1 and CDR2 sequences are KGHSH and LQKENI. CDR3 protein: CASSPPSGRETQYF. CDR3 in DNA: TGTGCCAGCTCACCACCGTCAGGGCGAGAGACCCAGTACTTC. The complete variable domain, with remaining parts taken from reference TRBV18 and TRBJ2-5, reads NAGVMQNPRHLVRRRGQEARLRCSPMKGHSHVYWYRQLPEEGLKFMVYLQKENIIDESGMPKERFSAEFPKEGPSILRIQQVVRGDSAAYFCASSPPSGRETQYFGPGTRLLVL.

The CDR3 loop reads CASSLEVPYEQYF. CDR3 sequence (DNA): TGTGCCAGCAGTTTAGAGGTCCCCTACGAGCAGTACTTC. The chain is built from TRBV28 and TRBJ2-7, with D uncertain. Deletions cut 2 bases from V and 2 bases from J, with 7 bases between. The CDR3 is 13 amino acids. Germline CDR1 and CDR2: MDHEN and SYDVKM.